The T cell receptor (beta chain) described here comes from a study of T-cell memory formation after mild COVID-19. UMIs and sample barcodes were carried by the TCR alpha and TCR beta cDNA libraries that 5'RACE produced using constant-segment primers. One entry per CDR3 protein, called by TCRdb with MiXCR from the 5' RACE reads. The sample contains a few hundred thousand distinct CDR3 sequences, 27% of which appear only once. About this clonotype itself: Its antigen is unidentified.

General observations from the study: A second wave of clones peaked on day 37, and their SARS-CoV-2 specificity went unconfirmed. Clones that contracted from day 15 to 85 were balanced CD4/CD8, while later expanders leaned CD4+. CM and EM subsets held most contracting CD4+ clones; EMRA held CD8+ ones.

V was pared by 2 bases and J by 7 bases, with 12 bases between. This CDR3 contains 15 residues. Germline CDR1 is MNHEY and CDR2 is SVGAGI. The receptor was derived from an adult woman who had mild COVID-19 (a few samples of this study predate the infection). Cell type and time point are not known. This chain joins TRBV6-5 and TRBJ1-6; D remains unclear. The sequenced sample consisted of PBMCs or a T cell subset sorted from them (not recorded which). The DNA of the CDR3 is TGTGCCAGCAGTTACGAGGGCAGGCCGAATTCACCCCTCCACTTT. It specifies CASSYEGRPNSPLHF.